This T cell receptor beta chain was captured in a study of OX40 agonist ivuxolimab in advanced cancers. Background on the study: Ivuxolimab was delivered to patients intravenously every 2 weeks at doses spanning 0.01 to 10 mg/kg.

Whole-study findings and limits: Not determined was the antigen specificity of the expanded peripheral T cells.

As concerns this clone: Its target is unknown.

Per the germline V gene, CDR1 is SGHRS and CDR2 is YFSETQ. Trimming shortened V by 0 bases and J by 3 bases, and 13 bases separated the two germline ends. This CDR3 is 16 amino acids long. Here immunoSEQ multiplex PCR was the method, and the copy in TCRdb shows in-frame clones only, minus some. Of about 69,000 clones in the sample, 80% were seen once. Autoimmune disease history or systemic immunosuppression disqualified patients. With baseline, cycle 4 day 1, and cycle 7 day 1 as timepoints, blood was sampled. The chain couples TRBV5-1 to TRBJ1-3; D remains unclear. The origin of this receptor is an adult with an advanced solid tumor such as melanoma, head and neck, liver or kidney cancer. Material: CD4+ or CD8+ T cells sorted from blood, obtained in a trial of the OX40 agonist ivuxolimab. The CDR3: CASSLGSAIYGNTIYF. CDR3 nucleotides: TGCGCCAGCAGCTTGGGTTCGGCTATTTATGGAAACACCATATATTTT.